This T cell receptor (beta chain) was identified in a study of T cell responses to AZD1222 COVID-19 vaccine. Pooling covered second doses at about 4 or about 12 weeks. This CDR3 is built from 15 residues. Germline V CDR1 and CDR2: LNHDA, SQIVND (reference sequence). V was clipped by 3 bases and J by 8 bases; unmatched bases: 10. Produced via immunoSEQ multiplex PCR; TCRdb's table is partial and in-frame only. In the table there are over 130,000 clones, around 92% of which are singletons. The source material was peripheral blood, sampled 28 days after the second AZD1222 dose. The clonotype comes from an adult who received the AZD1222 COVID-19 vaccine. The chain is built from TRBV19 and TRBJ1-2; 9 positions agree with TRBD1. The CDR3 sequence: CASSIGTGFRYGYTF. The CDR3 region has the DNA TGTGCCAGTAGTATCGGGACAGGGTTCCGTTACGGCTACACCTTC.